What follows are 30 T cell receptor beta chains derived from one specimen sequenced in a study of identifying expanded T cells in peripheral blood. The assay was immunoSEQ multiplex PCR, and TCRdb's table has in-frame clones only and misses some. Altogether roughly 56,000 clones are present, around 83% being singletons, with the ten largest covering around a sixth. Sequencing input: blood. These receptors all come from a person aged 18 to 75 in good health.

CDR3 DNA: TGTGCCAGCACCAGCGCCCACCTCAAGGCCTACAATGAGCAGTTCTTC. Translating gives CASTSAHLKAYNEQFF. The chain couples TRBV6-6 to TRBJ2-1, with no clear D. The germline gives CDR1 MNHNY, CDR2 SVGAGI (reference sequence). The V end was cut by 7 bases, the J end by 2 bases, with 18 bases between. CDR3 length equals 16 residues.

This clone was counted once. The CDR3 sequence is CASSPLRTGVSGNTIYF. The CDR3 coding sequence is TGTGCCAGCTCACCACTTCGGACAGGGGTCTCTGGAAACACCATATATTTT. This sequence joins TRBV18 and TRBJ1-3; 9 nucleotides match TRBD1. Germline CDR1 is KGHSH and CDR2 is LQKENI. V shed 1 base, J shed 0 bases, and the junction held 4 bases outside the gene matches. This CDR3 spans 17 amino acids. Supplemented by reference TRBV18 and TRBJ1-3, the full variable domain reads NAGVMQNPRHLVRRRGQEARLRCSPMKGHSHVYWYRQLPEEGLKFMVYLQKENIIDESGMPKERFSAEFPKEGPSILRIQQVVRGDSAAYFCASSPLRTGVSGNTIYFGEGSWLTVV.

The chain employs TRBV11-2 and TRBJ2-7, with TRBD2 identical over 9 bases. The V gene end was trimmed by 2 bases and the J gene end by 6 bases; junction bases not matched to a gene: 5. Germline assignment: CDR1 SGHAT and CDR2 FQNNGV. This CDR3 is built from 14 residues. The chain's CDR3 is CASSLLAGSGEQYV. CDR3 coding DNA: TGTGCCAGCAGCTTACTAGCGGGGTCCGGCGAGCAGTACGTC.

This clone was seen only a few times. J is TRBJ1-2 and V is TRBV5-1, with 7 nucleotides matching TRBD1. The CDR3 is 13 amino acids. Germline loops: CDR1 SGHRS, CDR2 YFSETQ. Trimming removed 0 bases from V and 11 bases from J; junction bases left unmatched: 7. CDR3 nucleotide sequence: TGCGCCAGCAGCTTGGCGGGACAGCTTAAGTACACCTTC. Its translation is CASSLAGQLKYTF.

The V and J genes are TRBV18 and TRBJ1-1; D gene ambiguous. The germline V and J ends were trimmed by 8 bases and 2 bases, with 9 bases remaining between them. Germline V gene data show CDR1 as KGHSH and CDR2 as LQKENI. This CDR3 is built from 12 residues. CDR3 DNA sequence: TGTGCCAGCGGTTGGTTAAACACTGAAGCTTTCTTT. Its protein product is CASGWLNTEAFF.

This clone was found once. The CDR3 here is CATSRDKGTGFPTEAFF. The CDR3 DNA follows: TGTGCCACCAGCAGAGATAAAGGGACAGGGTTTCCAACTGAAGCTTTCTTT. The chain has TRBV15 and TRBJ1-1; 9 positions agree with TRBD1. This CDR3 has 17 amino acids. V shed 0 bases, J shed 5 bases, and the junction held 10 bases outside the gene matches. CDR1 is LNHNV and CDR2 is YYDKDF in the germline V gene (reference sequence). Combining the CDR3 with reference TRBV15 and TRBJ1-1 gives the whole variable domain DAMVIQNPRYQVTQFGKPVTLSCSQTLNHNVMYWYQQKSSQAPKLLFHYYDKDFNNEADTPDNFQSRRPNTSFCFLDIRSPGLGDTAMYLCATSRDKGTGFPTEAFFGQGTRLTVV.

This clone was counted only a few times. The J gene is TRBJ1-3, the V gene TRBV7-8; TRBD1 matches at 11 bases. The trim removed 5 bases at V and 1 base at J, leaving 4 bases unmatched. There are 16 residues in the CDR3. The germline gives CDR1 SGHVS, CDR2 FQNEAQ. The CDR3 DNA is TGTGCCAGCAGCCCCGGGACAGGGGGGTCTGGAAACACCATATATTTT. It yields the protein CASSPGTGGSGNTIYF.

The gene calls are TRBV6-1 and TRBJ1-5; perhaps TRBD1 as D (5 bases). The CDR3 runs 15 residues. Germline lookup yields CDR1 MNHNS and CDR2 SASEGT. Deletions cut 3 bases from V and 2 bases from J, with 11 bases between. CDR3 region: CASSEGSRGNQPQHF. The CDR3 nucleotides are TGTGCCAGCAGTGAGGGGTCCAGGGGCAATCAGCCCCAGCATTTT.

The CDR3 here is CASSSTRVSTDTQYF. Here the CDR3 DNA reads TGTGCCAGCAGCTCCACCAGGGTGAGCACAGATACGCAGTATTTT. This sequence joins TRBV28 and TRBJ2-3, with a weak D call TRBD1 (5 bases). The V gene's germline CDR1 is MDHEN and CDR2 SYDVKM. Trimming took 6 bases from V and 0 from J, leaving 13 bases between them. This CDR3 spans 15 amino acids.

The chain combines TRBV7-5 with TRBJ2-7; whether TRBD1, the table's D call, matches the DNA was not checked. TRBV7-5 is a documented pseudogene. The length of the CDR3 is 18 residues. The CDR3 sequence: CARSLVGRGQGFTYEQYV. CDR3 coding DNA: TGTGCCAGAAGCTTAGTGGGCCGGGGACAGGGTTTTACCTACGAGCAGTACGTC.

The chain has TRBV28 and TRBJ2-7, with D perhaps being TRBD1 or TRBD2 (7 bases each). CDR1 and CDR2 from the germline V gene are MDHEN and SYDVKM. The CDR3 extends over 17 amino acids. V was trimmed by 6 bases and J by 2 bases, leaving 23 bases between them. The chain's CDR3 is CASSQPIRQGGTYEQYF. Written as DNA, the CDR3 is TGTGCCAGCAGCCAACCAATCCGACAGGGAGGGACCTACGAGCAGTACTTC.

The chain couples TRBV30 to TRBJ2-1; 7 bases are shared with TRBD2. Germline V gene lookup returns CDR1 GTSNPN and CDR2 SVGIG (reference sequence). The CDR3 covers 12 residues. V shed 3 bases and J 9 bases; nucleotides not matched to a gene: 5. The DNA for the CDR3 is TGTGCCTGGAGAGAAGCGGGAAGTGAGCAGTTCTTC. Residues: CAWREAGSEQFF.

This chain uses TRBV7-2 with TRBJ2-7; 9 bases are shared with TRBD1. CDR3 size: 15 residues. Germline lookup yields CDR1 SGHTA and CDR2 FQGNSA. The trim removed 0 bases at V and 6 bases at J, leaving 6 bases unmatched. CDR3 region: CASSLALGQGSEQYF. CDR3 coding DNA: TGTGCCAGCAGCTTAGCTTTGGGACAGGGTTCCGAGCAGTACTTC.

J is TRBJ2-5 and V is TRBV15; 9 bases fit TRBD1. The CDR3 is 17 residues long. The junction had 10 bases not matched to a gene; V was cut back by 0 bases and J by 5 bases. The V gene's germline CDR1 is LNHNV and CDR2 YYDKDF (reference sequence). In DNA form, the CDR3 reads TGTGCCACCAGCAGAGATCTCCGGACAGGGGTTTACGAGACCCAGTACTTC. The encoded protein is CATSRDLRTGVYETQYF.

The CDR3 DNA reads as TGCAGCGCCGTAGGACTAGCGGGAAAAGGGGAGCAGTTCTTC. Translation gives CSAVGLAGKGEQFF. V is TRBV29-1 and J is TRBJ2-1; 12 nucleotides match TRBD2. Trimming at V came to 7 bases and at J to 10 bases, leaving 11 bases not matched to a gene. This CDR3 has 14 residues. The V gene's germline CDR1 is SQVTM and CDR2 ANQGSEA.

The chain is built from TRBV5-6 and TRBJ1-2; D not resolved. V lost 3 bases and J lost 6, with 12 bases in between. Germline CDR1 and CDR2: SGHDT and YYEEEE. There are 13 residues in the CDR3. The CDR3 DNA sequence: TGTGCCAGCAGCTATAGGGTGTTTAATGGCTACACCTTC. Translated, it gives CASSYRVFNGYTF.

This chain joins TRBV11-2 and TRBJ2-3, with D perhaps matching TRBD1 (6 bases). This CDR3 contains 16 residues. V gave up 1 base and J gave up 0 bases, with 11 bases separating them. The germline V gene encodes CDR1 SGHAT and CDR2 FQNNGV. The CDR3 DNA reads TGTGCCAGCAGCTTAGGTGGGACACTGAGCACAGATACGCAGTATTTT. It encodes CASSLGGTLSTDTQYF.

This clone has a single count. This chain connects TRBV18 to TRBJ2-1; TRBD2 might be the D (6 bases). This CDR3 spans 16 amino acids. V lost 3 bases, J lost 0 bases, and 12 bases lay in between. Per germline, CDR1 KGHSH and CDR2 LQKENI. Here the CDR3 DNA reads TGTGCCAGCTCACCGCCCGCCGGGGGCTCCTACAATGAGCAGTTCTTC. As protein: CASSPPAGGSYNEQFF. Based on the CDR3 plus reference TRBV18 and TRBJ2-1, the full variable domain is NAGVMQNPRHLVRRRGQEARLRCSPMKGHSHVYWYRQLPEEGLKFMVYLQKENIIDESGMPKERFSAEFPKEGPSILRIQQVVRGDSAAYFCASSPPAGGSYNEQFFGPGTRLTVL.

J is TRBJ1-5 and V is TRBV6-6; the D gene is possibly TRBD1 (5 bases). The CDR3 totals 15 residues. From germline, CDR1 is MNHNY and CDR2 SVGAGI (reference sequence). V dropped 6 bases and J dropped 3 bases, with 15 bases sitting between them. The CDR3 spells CASSRGSPNNQPQHF. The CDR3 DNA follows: TGTGCCAGCAGCCGGGGCTCCCCAAACAATCAGCCCCAGCATTTT.

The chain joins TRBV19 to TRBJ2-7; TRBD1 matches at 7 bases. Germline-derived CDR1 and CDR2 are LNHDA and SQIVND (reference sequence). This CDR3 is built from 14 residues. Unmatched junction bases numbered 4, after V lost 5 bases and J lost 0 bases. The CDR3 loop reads CASSDRDNSYEQYF. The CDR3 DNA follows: TGTGCCAGTAGTGACAGGGATAACTCCTACGAGCAGTACTTC.

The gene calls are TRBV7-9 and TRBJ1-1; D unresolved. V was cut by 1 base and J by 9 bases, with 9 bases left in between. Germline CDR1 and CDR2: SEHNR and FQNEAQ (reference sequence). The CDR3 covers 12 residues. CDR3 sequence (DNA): TGTGCCAGCAGCTTAGACACAGATAAAGCTTTCTTT. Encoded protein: CASSLDTDKAFF.

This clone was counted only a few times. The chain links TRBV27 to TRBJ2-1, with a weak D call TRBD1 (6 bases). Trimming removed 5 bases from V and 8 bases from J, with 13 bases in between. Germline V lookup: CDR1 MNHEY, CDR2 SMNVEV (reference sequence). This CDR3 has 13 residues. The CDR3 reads CASSRTGLDEQFF. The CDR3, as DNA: TGTGCCAGCAGTAGAACAGGGTTGGATGAGCAGTTCTTC.

CDR3 sequence reads: CASSRLQGSYNSPLHF. CDR3 sequence (DNA): TGTGCCAGCTCCCGACTCCAGGGCTCCTATAATTCACCCCTCCACTTT. The chain employs TRBV18 and TRBJ1-6; TRBD1 might be the D (5 bases). CDR1 and CDR2 (germline): KGHSH, LQKENI. The CDR3 has 16 residues. The germline V and J ends were trimmed by 6 bases and 0 bases, with 12 bases remaining between them. Full variable domain (missing parts from reference TRBV18 and TRBJ1-6): NAGVMQNPRHLVRRRGQEARLRCSPMKGHSHVYWYRQLPEEGLKFMVYLQKENIIDESGMPKERFSAEFPKEGPSILRIQQVVRGDSAAYFCASSRLQGSYNSPLHFGNGTRLTVT.

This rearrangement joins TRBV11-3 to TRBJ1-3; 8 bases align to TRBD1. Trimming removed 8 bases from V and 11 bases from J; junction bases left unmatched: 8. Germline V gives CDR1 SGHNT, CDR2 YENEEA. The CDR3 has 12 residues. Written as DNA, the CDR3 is TGTGCCAGCGCCGGGACAGGCCAAGCCATATATTTT. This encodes CASAGTGQAIYF.

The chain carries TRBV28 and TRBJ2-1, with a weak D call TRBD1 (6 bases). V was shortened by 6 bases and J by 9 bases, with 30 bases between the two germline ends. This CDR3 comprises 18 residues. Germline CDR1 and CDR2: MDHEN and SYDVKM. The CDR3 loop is CASSASWGRLRRGGEQFF. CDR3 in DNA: TGTGCCAGCAGCGCCTCGTGGGGGCGGTTAAGACGGGGCGGTGAGCAGTTCTTC.

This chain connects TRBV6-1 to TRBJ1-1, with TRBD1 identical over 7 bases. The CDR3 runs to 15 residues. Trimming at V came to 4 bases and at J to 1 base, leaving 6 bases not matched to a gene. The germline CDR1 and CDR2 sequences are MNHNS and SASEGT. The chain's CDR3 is CASSAEQGTNTEAFF. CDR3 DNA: TGTGCCAGCAGTGCGGAACAGGGGACGAACACTGAAGCTTTCTTT.

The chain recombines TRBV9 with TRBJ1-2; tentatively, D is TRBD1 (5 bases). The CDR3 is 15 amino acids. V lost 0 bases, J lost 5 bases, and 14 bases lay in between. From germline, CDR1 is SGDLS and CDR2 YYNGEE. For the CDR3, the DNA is TGTGCCAGCAGCGTAGCCGGTTCAGGGACTTATGGCTACACCTTC. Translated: CASSVAGSGTYGYTF. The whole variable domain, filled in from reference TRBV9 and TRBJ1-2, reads DSGVTQTPKHLITATGQRVTLRCSPRSGDLSVYWYQQSLDQGLQFLIQYYNGEERAKGNILERFSAQQFPDLHSELNLSSLELGDSALYFCASSVAGSGTYGYTFGSGTRLTVV.

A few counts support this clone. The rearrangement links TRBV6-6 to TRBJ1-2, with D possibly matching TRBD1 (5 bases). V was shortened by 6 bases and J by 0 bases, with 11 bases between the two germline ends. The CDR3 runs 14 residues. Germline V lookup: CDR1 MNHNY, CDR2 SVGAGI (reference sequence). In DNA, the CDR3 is TGTGCCAGCAGAGATCAGGGAGCTAACTATGGCTACACCTTC. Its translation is CASRDQGANYGYTF.

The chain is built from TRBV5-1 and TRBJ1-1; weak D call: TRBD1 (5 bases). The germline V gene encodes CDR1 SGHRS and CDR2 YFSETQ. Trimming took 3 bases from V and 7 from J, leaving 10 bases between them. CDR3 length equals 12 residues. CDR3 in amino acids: CASSSGEGEAFF. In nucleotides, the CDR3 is TGCGCCAGCAGCTCGGGGGAGGGTGAAGCTTTCTTT.

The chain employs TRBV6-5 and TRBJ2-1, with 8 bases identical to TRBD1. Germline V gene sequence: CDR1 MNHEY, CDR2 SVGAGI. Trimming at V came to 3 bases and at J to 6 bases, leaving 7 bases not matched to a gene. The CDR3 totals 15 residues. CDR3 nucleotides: TGTGCCAGCAGTTATTCCCCGGACAGGGCCAATGAGCAGTTCTTC. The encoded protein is CASSYSPDRANEQFF.